This is a list of T cell receptor beta chains from one sample in a study of post-analysis software for immune sequencing data. In TCRdb, the PCR reads were re-called with MiXCR into one record per CDR3 protein. The profile covers around 180,000 distinct CDR3 sequences, with about 29% appearing a single time and about 1.6% taken by the ten largest. Sequencing was done on a sample of blood. Receptors were obtained from a girl aged 5-17 years with multiple sclerosis. Both conserved end residues are part of each CDR3. D genes are given only for firm matches. Clone size is stated in some rows and not others, as once, few, many or a class when expanded.

j_call v_call d_call clone_size cdr3_aa cdr3_nt
TRBJ1-1 TRBV12-3/TRBV12-4 NA NA CASSPRAQLNTEAFF TGTGCCAGCAGTCCTCGGGCCCAACTGAACACTGAAGCTTTCTTT
TRBJ2-5 TRBV7-9 NA many CASLGGPQEWTQYF TGTGCCAGCCTCGGGGGGCCCCAGGAGTGGACCCAGTACTTC
TRBJ1-1 TRBV7-9 NA NA CASSLPADRTEAFF TGTGCCAGCAGCTTACCAGCCGACAGGACTGAAGCTTTCTTT
TRBJ2-3 TRBV20-1 TRBD1 many CSGLPGQATDTQYF TGCAGTGGACTACCGGGACAGGCAACAGATACGCAGTATTTT
TRBJ2-5 TRBV29-1 NA many CSGWRTGRKTQYF TGCAGCGGCTGGCGGACGGGAAGGAAGACCCAGTACTTC
TRBJ1-1 TRBV29-1 NA NA CSVRLTRAYEAFF TGCAGCGTTCGCCTGACTAGGGCATACGAAGCTTTCTTT
TRBJ2-3 TRBV7-6 TRBD2 many CASSHGRANADTQYF TGTGCCAGCAGCCACGGGAGGGCAAACGCAGATACGCAGTATTTT
TRBJ2-3 TRBV7-2 NA few CASSPRMGRTDTQYF TGTGCCAGCAGCCCCCGCATGGGCAGGACAGATACGCAGTATTTT
TRBJ2-1 TRBV11-2 NA NA CATVLGANEQFF TGTGCCACGGTTTTGGGGGCGAATGAGCAGTTCTTC
TRBJ1-1 TRBV10-3 NA few CAISVDGVPNTEAFF TGTGCCATCAGTGTCGATGGGGTTCCTAACACTGAAGCTTTCTTT
TRBJ2-1 TRBV27 NA once CASSPFGSNEQFF TGTGCCAGCAGCCCCTTCGGGAGTAATGAGCAGTTCTTC
TRBJ1-1 TRBV7-8 NA few CASTQGNLNTEAFF TGTGCCAGCACCCAGGGAAATTTGAACACTGAAGCTTTCTTT
TRBJ2-1 TRBV29-1 NA few CSVDESSYNEQFF TGCAGCGTTGATGAATCCAGCTACAATGAGCAGTTCTTC
TRBJ1-4 TRBV12-3/TRBV12-4 TRBD1 NA CASSSTTGLEKLFF TGCGCCAGCAGTTCCACGACAGGGTTGGAAAAACTGTTTTTT
TRBJ2-3 TRBV7-2 NA NA CASSLAAVAQYF TGTGCCAGCAGCTTAGCGGCAGTCGCGCAGTATTTT
TRBJ1-5 TRBV6-2/TRBV6-3 TRBD1 NA CASSRGQGRNQPQHF TGTGCCAGCAGCCGAGGACAGGGAAGGAATCAGCCCCAGCATTTT
TRBJ1-1 TRBV28 NA NA CASSWSEGRRTEAFF TGTGCCAGCAGTTGGAGTGAGGGGAGGCGCACTGAAGCTTTCTTT
TRBJ2-7 TRBV11-2 TRBD2 many CASSPQAGGLAYEQYF TGTGCCAGCAGCCCACAGGCCGGGGGACTAGCATACGAGCAGTACTTC
TRBJ2-3 TRBV14 NA few CASSQISGLSTDTQYF TGTGCCAGCAGCCAAATTAGCGGCCTCAGCACAGATACGCAGTATTTT
TRBJ2-5 TRBV6-5 NA many CASSTPGVLQETQYF TGTGCCAGCAGCACTCCGGGGGTTTTGCAAGAGACCCAGTACTTC
TRBJ2-3 TRBV6-2/TRBV6-3 TRBD2 NA CASTPWSPKTSGRTDTQYF TGTGCCAGCACCCCCTGGTCCCCCAAGACTAGCGGGAGGACAGATACGCAGTATTTT
TRBJ1-5 TRBV12-3/TRBV12-4 NA NA CASSFQVGQPQHF TGTGCCAGCAGTTTCCAGGTTGGACAGCCCCAGCATTTT
TRBJ2-7 TRBV6-1 NA many CASSEELLAPSYEQYF TGTGCCAGCAGTGAAGAGCTTCTAGCTCCTTCCTACGAGCAGTACTTC
TRBJ1-1 TRBV30 NA few CAWGGRAQNTEAFF TGTGCCTGGGGAGGCAGGGCTCAGAACACTGAAGCTTTCTTT
TRBJ2-3 TRBV7-9 NA few CASSLLGVPIRDTDTQYF TGTGCCAGCAGCTTATTGGGCGTACCAATCCGAGACACAGATACGCAGTATTTT
TRBJ2-1 TRBV6-6 NA NA CASSYSSTRGYNEQFF TGTGCCAGCAGTTACTCGTCCACTAGGGGATACAATGAGCAGTTCTTC
TRBJ1-2 TRBV9 NA many CASSVRLDRNYGYTF TGTGCCAGCAGCGTCCGTCTCGACAGAAACTATGGCTACACCTTC
TRBJ1-1 TRBV4-2 NA many CASSQQNLVVSTEAFF TGTGCCAGCAGCCAACAAAATTTGGTCGTGAGCACTGAAGCTTTCTTT
TRBJ1-1 TRBV29-1 TRBD1 NA CSVVTTGYSIEAFF TGCAGCGTCGTAACGACAGGGTATAGTATTGAAGCTTTCTTT
TRBJ2-7 TRBV10-3 TRBD2 NA CAISDVSGSCNEQYF TGTGCCATCAGTGATGTTAGCGGGAGCTGCAATGAGCAGTACTTC
TRBJ1-2 TRBV29-1 TRBD1 many CSVDRPGGYGYTF TGCAGCGTTGATAGGCCAGGGGGCTATGGCTACACCTTC
TRBJ2-7 TRBV28 TRBD1 NA CASSQYRGYEQYF TGTGCCAGCAGCCAGTACAGGGGTTACGAGCAGTACTTC
TRBJ1-6 TRBV7-2 NA few CASSLGEGLVGSPLHF TGTGCCAGCAGCTTAGGCGAGGGCCTGGTGGGATCACCCCTCCACTTT
TRBJ2-7 TRBV5-1 TRBD1 many CASSAGGTGPYEQYF TGCGCCAGCAGCGCTGGAGGGACAGGGCCCTACGAGCAGTACTTC
TRBJ1-2 TRBV5-6 NA many CASSLKHPSYPNYGYTF TGTGCCAGCAGCTTGAAACACCCTAGCTATCCTAACTATGGCTACACCTTC
TRBJ1-1 TRBV29-1 NA few CSVETQELNTEAFF TGCAGCGTTGAGACCCAAGAGTTGAACACTGAAGCTTTCTTT
TRBJ2-5 TRBV7-6 TRBD2 NA CASSPTGLAGGTQYF TGTGCCAGCAGCCCGACTGGACTAGCGGGCGGGACCCAGTACTTC
TRBJ2-1 TRBV7-3 NA many CASSPQNNEQFF TGTGCCAGCAGCCCCCAGAACAATGAGCAGTTCTTC
TRBJ2-2 TRBV2 NA few CASSITPGELFF TGTGCCAGCAGTATTACCCCCGGGGAGCTGTTTTTT
TRBJ2-3 TRBV27 NA NA CASNYITGTPSTDTQYF TGTGCCAGCAACTATATAACCGGGACCCCTTCCACAGATACGCAGTATTTT
TRBJ1-6 TRBV7-9 TRBD1 NA CASSSPGDRGNSPLHF TGTGCCAGCAGCTCCCCAGGAGACAGGGGAAATTCACCCCTCCACTTT
TRBJ2-1 TRBV12-3/TRBV12-4 NA NA CASDRGKWSIDEQFF TGTGCCAGCGACCGCGGCAAATGGTCTATCGATGAGCAGTTCTTC
TRBJ2-5 TRBV15 TRBD1 NA CATSRSGTGGAETQYF TGTGCCACCAGCAGATCCGGGACAGGGGGCGCAGAGACCCAGTACTTC
TRBJ2-7 TRBV20-1 TRBD2 NA CSARDSSAGTYEQYF TGCAGTGCTAGAGATTCCTCAGCGGGAACCTACGAGCAGTACTTC
TRBJ2-1 TRBV9 TRBD2 many CASSLPQREAYNEQFF TGTGCCAGCAGCCTTCCTCAGCGGGAGGCCTACAATGAGCAGTTCTTC
TRBJ1-5 TRBV28 TRBD1 few CASSWGQGGYQPQHF TGTGCCAGCAGTTGGGGACAGGGTGGGTATCAGCCCCAGCATTTT
TRBJ2-7 TRBV12-3/TRBV12-4 TRBD1 NA CASSPRGTGDYEQYF TGTGCCAGCAGCCCTAGGGGGACAGGTGACTACGAGCAGTACTTC
TRBJ2-2 TRBV7-6 NA few CASSLRLPNAGELFF TGTGCCAGCAGCTTACGTCTTCCCAACGCCGGGGAGCTGTTTTTT
TRBJ2-1 TRBV28 TRBD2 few CASSFGLVLINEQFF TGTGCCAGCAGTTTTGGACTAGTCTTAATCAATGAGCAGTTCTTC
TRBJ2-7 TRBV27 NA few CASSLLGSGYGRRQQMGEQYF TGTGCCAGCAGTTTATTAGGGTCAGGATACGGGAGACGCCAACAGATGGGCGAGCAGTACTTC
TRBJ2-7 TRBV6-6 NA NA CASRDTTLEQYF TGTGCCAGCAGGGACACGACCCTCGAGCAGTACTTC
TRBJ2-1 TRBV5-1 NA many CASSLSGGNNNEQFF TGCGCCAGCAGCTTGAGCGGCGGGAACAACAATGAGCAGTTCTTC
TRBJ1-2 TRBV12-3/TRBV12-4 NA few CASRPTFGGYTF TGTGCCAGCAGGCCGACGTTCGGTGGCTACACCTTC
TRBJ1-4 TRBV5-1 TRBD1 many CASRLGPGGAANEKLFF TGCGCCAGCCGACTCGGTCCAGGGGGAGCGGCTAATGAAAAACTGTTTTTT